The next 31 T cell receptor beta chains were all read from a single sample in a study of graft-versus-host responses after intestinal transplantation. Data came from immunoSEQ multiplex PCR; TCRdb stores just in-frame clones and leaves some out. The data hold just under 50,000 clones, with approximately 84% observed a single time. For these TCRs, the target antigens are not known. The specimen comprised unstimulated CD4+ T cells sorted from spleen or lymph node cells, sampled before transplant. Every receptor here comes from a human donor who was the organ donor for an intestinal transplant.

V gene TRBV6-6 combines with J gene TRBJ2-7, with D perhaps TRBD1 (7 bases). Trimming removed 4 bases at V and 6 bases at J, with 16 bases between. The CDR3 consists of 14 residues. Germline CDR1 is MNHNY and CDR2 is SVGAGI (reference sequence). CDR3 region: CASSSQGGYGEQYF. The CDR3 DNA reads TGTGCCAGCAGTTCCCAGGGGGGCTACGGCGAGCAGTACTTC.

This chain connects TRBV6-1 to TRBJ2-2; D may match TRBD1 or TRBD2 (5 bases each). CDR1 is MNHNS and CDR2 is SASEGT in the germline V gene. V was cut by 3 bases and J by 5 bases, with 16 bases left in between. This CDR3 has 16 residues. The CDR3 DNA follows: TGTGCCAGCAGTGAGGCCGGGGCAGCGGTTACCGGGGAGCTGTTTTTT. Protein: CASSEAGAAVTGELFF.

This clone has only one observation. The J gene is TRBJ2-7, the V gene TRBV4-3, with 11 bases fitting TRBD1. The V gene end was trimmed by 0 bases and the J gene end by 6 bases; junction bases not matched to a gene: 7. This CDR3 region has 16 residues. The germline gives CDR1 LGHNA, CDR2 YSLEER. CDR3: CASSQDLGQGGGEQYF. The CDR3 DNA follows: TGCGCCAGCAGCCAAGACCTGGGACAGGGGGGCGGCGAGCAGTACTTC.

The chain links TRBV5-6 to TRBJ1-2; D is perhaps TRBD1 (6 bases). V shed 0 bases and J shed 4 bases, with 16 bases lying between them. This CDR3 comprises 16 residues. The V gene's germline CDR1 is SGHDT and CDR2 YYEEEE. The CDR3 nucleotides are TGTGCCAGCAGCTTGGGGTTACAGGGTTCCCGCTATGGCTACACCTTC. As protein: CASSLGLQGSRYGYTF.

The chain uses TRBV6-5 and TRBJ1-2, with 7 bases matching TRBD1. V shed 6 bases, J shed 8 bases, and the junction held 6 bases outside the gene matches. This CDR3 has 12 amino acids. Germline V gene sequence: CDR1 MNHEY, CDR2 SVGAGI. CDR3 sequence reads: CASSDREEGYTF. In DNA, the CDR3 is TGTGCCAGCAGCGACAGGGAGGAGGGCTACACCTTC.

The CDR3 loop is CASSGQGAGNTIYF. The CDR3 nucleotides are TGTGCCAGCAGTGGACAGGGGGCTGGAAACACCATATATTTT. The gene calls are TRBV2 and TRBJ1-3, with 9 nucleotides matching TRBD1. Unmatched junction bases numbered 0, after V lost 4 bases and J lost 2 bases. This CDR3 region has 14 residues. CDR1 is SNHLY and CDR2 is FYNNEI in the germline V gene. Complete variable domain (other parts from reference TRBV2 and TRBJ1-3): EPEVTQTPSHQVTQMGQEVILRCVPISNHLYFYWYRQILGQKVEFLVSFYNNEISEKSEIFDDQFSVERPDGSNFTLKIRSTKLEDSAMYFCASSGQGAGNTIYFGEGSWLTVV.

The rearrangement uses TRBV30 and TRBJ1-4, with a possible D match to TRBD1 (5 bases). Trimming cost V 2 bases and J 8 bases, with 12 bases left between them. CDR3 length: 13 amino acids. The germline V gene has CDR1 GTSNPN and CDR2 SVGIG (reference sequence). The DNA for the CDR3 is TGTGCCTGGAGTACGCAGGGTTGGGAAAAACTGTTTTTT. It translates to CAWSTQGWEKLFF. Drawing the rest from reference TRBV30 and TRBJ1-4, the complete variable domain is SQTIHQWPATLVQPVGSPLSLECTVEGTSNPNLYWYRQAAGRGLQLLFYSVGIGQISSEVPQNLSASRPQDRQFILSSKKLLLSDSGFYLCAWSTQGWEKLFFGSGTQLSVL.

CDR3 nucleotides: TGTGCCAGCAGTGAAGATACAGGGGGCATCACTGAAGCTTTCTTT. Translation gives CASSEDTGGITEAFF. This chain links TRBV2 with TRBJ1-1; 9 positions match TRBD1. Germline trimming cut 1 base from V and 4 bases from J; bases unmatched to any gene: 4. The CDR3 consists of 15 residues. Germline V gives CDR1 SNHLY, CDR2 FYNNEI.

The chain carries TRBV19 and TRBJ2-2; tentative D call: TRBD2 (5 bases). In germline, CDR1 is LNHDA, CDR2 SQIVND (reference sequence). The germline V and J ends were trimmed by 4 bases and 4 bases, with 13 bases remaining between them. The CDR3 length is 15 residues. CDR3 region: CASSKEGSVTGELFF. The DNA for the CDR3 is TGTGCCAGTAGTAAAGAGGGTTCGGTCACCGGGGAGCTGTTTTTT.

This clone occurred once. The V gene is TRBV11-3, the J gene TRBJ1-2; possibly TRBD1 for D (6 bases). V gave up 11 bases and J gave up 1 base, with 20 bases separating them. The CDR3 has 15 amino acids. Germline V lookup: CDR1 SGHNT, CDR2 YENEEA. The CDR3 DNA is TGTGCCCGCCTCGTAGGCGGGACAATTAACTATGGCTACACCTTC. Translation gives CARLVGGTINYGYTF. Filled out from reference TRBV11-3 and TRBJ1-2, the complete variable domain reads EAGVVQSPRYKIIEKKQPVAFWCNPISGHNTLYWYLQNLGQGPELLIRYENEEAVDDSQLPKDRFSAERLKGVDSTLKIQPAELGDSAVYLCARLVGGTINYGYTFGSGTRLTVV.

The rearrangement joins TRBV9 to TRBJ1-4; D gene uncertain. The CDR3 covers 14 residues. Trimming removed 3 bases from V and 0 bases from J, with 6 bases in between. Per germline, CDR1 SGDLS and CDR2 YYNGEE. CDR3 sequence (DNA): TGTGCCAGCAGCGGACTTGCAACTAATGAAAAACTGTTTTTT. Translated: CASSGLATNEKLFF.

This chain joins TRBV7-9 and TRBJ2-5; a possible D gene is TRBD1 (5 bases). CDR3 size: 14 residues. Trimming took off 1 base at V and 5 bases at J, with 11 bases between the two ends. Germline CDR1 is SEHNR and CDR2 is FQNEAQ (reference sequence). CDR3 coding DNA: TGTGCCAGCAGCTTAGAGGGGCTAAAGGAGACCCAGTACTTC. This sequence encodes CASSLEGLKETQYF.

The chain is built from TRBV19 and TRBJ2-7, with 9 bases aligning to TRBD1. CDR3 size: 16 residues. V lost 7 bases and J lost 3; bases outside the gene matches: 13. Germline-derived CDR1 and CDR2 are LNHDA and SQIVND (reference sequence). The chain's CDR3 is CASKPSRGTGNYEQYF. In DNA form, the CDR3 reads TGTGCCAGTAAACCCAGTCGGGGGACAGGGAACTACGAGCAGTACTTC.

As DNA, the CDR3 is TGTGCCAGAAGGACAGGTGGGGCCATGAACACTGAAGCTTTCTTT. Its protein is CARRTGGAMNTEAFF. The chain employs TRBV2 and TRBJ1-1; 7 nucleotides agree with TRBD1. The V gene end was trimmed by 9 bases and the J gene end by 0 bases; junction bases not matched to a gene: 10. This CDR3 has 15 residues. Germline CDR1 reads SNHLY; CDR2 reads FYNNEI.

The chain is built from TRBV5-1 and TRBJ1-6, with 9 bases lining up with TRBD1. V was pared by 4 bases and J by 7 bases, with 6 bases of the junction left unmatched. Germline V gene data show CDR1 as SGHRS and CDR2 as YFSETQ. The CDR3 is made up of 15 amino acids. CDR3 coding DNA: TGCGCCAGCAGCACGGGACAGGGTGGCAATTCACCCCTCCACTTT. Translation: CASSTGQGGNSPLHF.

This sequence joins TRBV2 and TRBJ2-5; 9 nucleotides line up with TRBD2. Germline CDR1 is SNHLY and CDR2 is FYNNEI. This CDR3 has 15 amino acids. V gave up 5 bases and J gave up 5 bases; unmatched junction bases: 9. CDR3 loop: CASSQRGDPRETQYF. CDR3 nucleotides: TGTGCCAGCAGTCAGCGGGGGGACCCTCGGGAGACCCAGTACTTC.

CDR3 in amino acids: CASGYQPQHF. The CDR3 bases are TGTGCCAGCGGGTATCAGCCCCAGCATTTT. V is TRBV6-5 and J is TRBJ1-5; D gene ambiguous. Trimming removed 8 bases from V and 5 bases from J, with 4 bases in between. CDR3 length: 10 residues. CDR1 MNHEY and CDR2 SVGAGI come from the germline V gene.

This sequence joins TRBV10-1 and TRBJ2-3, with TRBD2 matching 10 bases. In germline, CDR1 is WNHNN, CDR2 SYGVQD (reference sequence). Germline trimming cut 5 bases from V and 0 bases from J; bases unmatched to any gene: 2. This CDR3 comprises 15 residues. CDR3 residues: CASSSLAGSTDTQYF. The CDR3 DNA follows: TGCGCCAGCAGTTCACTAGCGGGGAGCACAGATACGCAGTATTTT.

The J gene is TRBJ2-5, the V gene TRBV7-7, with 8 bases fitting TRBD2. J was trimmed by 2 bases and V by 3 bases; bases with no gene match: 2. The CDR3 totals 14 residues. The germline V gene has CDR1 SSHAT and CDR2 FNYEAQ (reference sequence). CDR3 region: CASSFAGGQETQYF. The DNA for the CDR3 is TGTGCCAGCAGCTTTGCGGGGGGTCAAGAGACCCAGTACTTC.

This clone showed up just once. V gene TRBV6-6 combines with J gene TRBJ1-3; D not resolved. Germline V lookup: CDR1 MNHNY, CDR2 SVGAGI (reference sequence). The CDR3 is 14 amino acids. V dropped 6 bases and J dropped 1 base, with 10 bases sitting between them. CDR3 loop: CASRRTVSGNTIYF. In DNA, the CDR3 is TGTGCCAGCAGACGCACAGTGTCTGGAAACACCATATATTTT.

This chain joins TRBV6-1 and TRBJ2-4, with D perhaps TRBD1 or TRBD2 (6 bases each). The germline gives CDR1 MNHNS, CDR2 SASEGT. Trimming took 4 bases from V and 6 from J, leaving 16 bases between them. This CDR3 is built from 15 residues. This CDR3 is CASSARVGGVNIQYF. CDR3 coding DNA: TGTGCCAGCAGTGCACGGGTGGGGGGCGTAAACATTCAGTACTTC.

V gene TRBV2 combines with J gene TRBJ2-3, with D hard to call. Germline CDR1 is SNHLY and CDR2 is FYNNEI. Between the trimmed V and J ends, which lost 4 bases and 3 bases, there was a span of 14 bases. This CDR3 has 15 residues. The CDR3 loop reads CASSARWDGTDTQYF. In DNA form, the CDR3 reads TGTGCCAGCAGTGCTAGATGGGATGGGACAGATACGCAGTATTTT. Using reference TRBV2 and TRBJ2-3 for the parts outside the CDR3, the full variable domain is EPEVTQTPSHQVTQMGQEVILRCVPISNHLYFYWYRQILGQKVEFLVSFYNNEISEKSEIFDDQFSVERPDGSNFTLKIRSTKLEDSAMYFCASSARWDGTDTQYFGPGTRLTVL.

This clone has a handful of counts. The chain joins TRBV19 to TRBJ1-3; D gene ambiguous. Trimming removed 7 bases from V and 0 bases from J, with 10 bases in between. CDR1 is LNHDA and CDR2 is SQIVND in the germline V gene (reference sequence). CDR3 length: 14 residues. The CDR3 nucleotides are TGTGCCAGTAAAACAGTATTCTCTGGAAACACCATATATTTT. Amino acid sequence: CASKTVFSGNTIYF. Full variable domain (remainder filled in from reference TRBV19 and TRBJ1-3): DGGITQSPKYLFRKEGQNVTLSCEQNLNHDAMYWYRQDPGQGLRLIYYSQIVNDFQKGDIAEGYSVSREKKESFPLTVTSAQKNPTAFYLCASKTVFSGNTIYFGEGSWLTVV.

The V and J genes are TRBV29-1 and TRBJ2-5, with 7 positions matching TRBD2. This CDR3 contains 13 residues. Germline trimming cut 7 bases from V and 4 bases from J; bases unmatched to any gene: 9. Germline V gene data show CDR1 as SQVTM and CDR2 as ANQGSEA. This chain's CDR3 is CSAPPGGGETQYF. Written as DNA, the CDR3 is TGCAGCGCCCCACCGGGAGGAGGAGAGACCCAGTACTTC.

The chain couples TRBV20-1 to TRBJ2-1; the D call may be TRBD1 or TRBD2 (5 bases each). The V end lost 7 bases, the J end lost 9 bases, and 13 bases lay between the germline ends. Looked up from germline, CDR1 is DFQATT and CDR2 is SNEGSKA (reference sequence). CDR3 length: 11 residues. The CDR3 is CSVGGRGEQFF. In DNA form, the CDR3 reads TGCAGTGTTGGGGGACGAGGTGAGCAGTTCTTC.

V is TRBV19 and J is TRBJ1-5; 8 bases fit TRBD1. Germline CDR1 reads LNHDA; CDR2 reads SQIVND (reference sequence). V was clipped by 1 base and J by 2 bases; unmatched bases: 7. CDR3 size: 17 residues. The CDR3 region has the DNA TGTGCCAGTAGTATAGGCGGACAGGGCCTGGGCAATCAGCCCCAGCATTTT. Translation: CASSIGGQGLGNQPQHF.

V usage is TRBV18 and J usage is TRBJ2-7; D remains unclear. This CDR3 contains 13 residues. V was clipped by 3 bases and J by 5 bases, with 11 bases between them. The V gene's germline CDR1 is KGHSH and CDR2 LQKENI. The CDR3 protein is CASSPRSGDEQYF. The CDR3 DNA is TGTGCCAGCTCACCCCGCTCTGGGGACGAGCAGTACTTC.

The CDR3: CAISESTGQYF. The DNA of the CDR3 is TGTGCCATCAGTGAGTCGACAGGGCAGTACTTC. This chain joins TRBV10-3 and TRBJ2-7, with D possibly being TRBD1 (6 bases). Germline V gives CDR1 ENHRY, CDR2 SYGVKD. The CDR3 sequence is 11 residues long. Trimming stripped 0 bases from V and 9 bases from J, with 6 bases between.

This sequence joins TRBV30 and TRBJ2-5, with D tentatively TRBD1 (5 bases). There are 14 residues in the CDR3. With 5 bases removed from V and 5 bases from J, the gap between germline ends came to 18 bases. Germline CDR1 GTSNPN, CDR2 SVGIG (reference sequence). The CDR3 DNA reads TGTGCCTGGGGAAGGCTCAGGGAAATGGAGACCCAGTACTTC. Encoded protein: CAWGRLREMETQYF. Full variable domain (missing parts from reference TRBV30 and TRBJ2-5): SQTIHQWPATLVQPVGSPLSLECTVEGTSNPNLYWYRQAAGRGLQLLFYSVGIGQISSEVPQNLSASRPQDRQFILSSKKLLLSDSGFYLCAWGRLREMETQYFGPGTRLLVL.

The chain employs TRBV2 and TRBJ2-1, with D hard to call. Germline V gives CDR1 SNHLY, CDR2 FYNNEI. This CDR3 has 12 residues. The V gene lost 4 bases and the J gene lost 8 bases, with 9 bases spanning the gap. In nucleotides, the CDR3 is TGTGCCAGCAGTGGTAACCACGATGAGCAGTTCTTC. This encodes CASSGNHDEQFF.

The chain is built from TRBV11-2 and TRBJ2-7; D is uncertain. This CDR3 comprises 13 residues. Germline-derived CDR1 and CDR2 are SGHAT and FQNNGV. Between the trimmed V and J ends, which lost 4 bases and 2 bases, there was a span of 9 bases. As DNA, the CDR3 is TGTGCCAGCAGCTCATCGTCCCCCTACGAGCAGTACTTC. Residues: CASSSSSPYEQYF.